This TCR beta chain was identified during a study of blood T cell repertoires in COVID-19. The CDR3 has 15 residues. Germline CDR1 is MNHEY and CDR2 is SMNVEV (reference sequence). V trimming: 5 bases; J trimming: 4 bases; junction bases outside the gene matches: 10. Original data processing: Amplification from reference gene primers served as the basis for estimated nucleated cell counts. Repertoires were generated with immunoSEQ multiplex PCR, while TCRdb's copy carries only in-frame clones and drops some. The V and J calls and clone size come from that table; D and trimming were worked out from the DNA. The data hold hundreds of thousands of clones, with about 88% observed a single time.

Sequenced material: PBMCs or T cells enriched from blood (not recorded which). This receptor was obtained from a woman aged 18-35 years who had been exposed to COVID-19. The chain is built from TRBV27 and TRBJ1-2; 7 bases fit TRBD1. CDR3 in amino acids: CASSPARQGSYGYTF. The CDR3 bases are TGTGCCAGCAGTCCAGCCCGACAGGGAAGCTATGGCTACACCTTC.